This T cell receptor (beta chain) comes out of a study of blood T cell repertoires in COVID-19. Study at large: Both acute and convalescent COVID-19 samples were obtained from the United States, Italy and Spain. Sample material is recorded as cDNA or gDNA derived from T cells, B-cell-depleted T cells, or PBMCs.

The CDR3 spans 12 residues. V was shortened by 8 bases and J by 2 bases, with 7 bases between the two germline ends. Germline V CDR1 and CDR2: LNHDA, SQIVND (reference sequence). Those enrolled, adults aged roughly 18 to 100 years, came from some 25 US areas. TCRdb's table, derived via immunoSEQ multiplex PCR, lists solely in-frame clones and lacks some. This sample has approximately 390,000 clones, with approximately 87% found just once. The sample consisted of PBMCs or T cells enriched from blood (not recorded which). The chain employs TRBV19 and TRBJ1-5, with no clear D. The sequence was collected from a woman aged 50 to 65 who had recovered from COVID-19. This chain's CDR3 is CASAQGNQPQHF. DNA for the CDR3: TGTGCCAGTGCTCAGGGCAATCAGCCCCAGCATTTT. The whole variable domain, filled in from reference TRBV19 and TRBJ1-5, reads DGGITQSPKYLFRKEGQNVTLSCEQNLNHDAMYWYRQDPGQGLRLIYYSQIVNDFQKGDIAEGYSVSREKKESFPLTVTSAQKNPTAFYLCASAQGNQPQHFGDGTRLSIL.